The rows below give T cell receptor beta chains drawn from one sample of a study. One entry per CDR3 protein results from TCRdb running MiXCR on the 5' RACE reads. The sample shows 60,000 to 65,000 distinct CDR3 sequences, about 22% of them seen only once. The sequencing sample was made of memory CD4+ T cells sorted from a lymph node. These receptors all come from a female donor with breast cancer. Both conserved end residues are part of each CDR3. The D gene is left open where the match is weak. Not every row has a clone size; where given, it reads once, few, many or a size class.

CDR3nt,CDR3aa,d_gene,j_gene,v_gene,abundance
TGCAGTGCTAGCCAGGGAGGGTGGAGGGAGACCCAGTACTTC,CSASQGGWRETQYF,TRBD2,TRBJ2-5,TRBV20-1,few
TGTGCCAGCAGCCTAGCGGATGGTTACAATGAGCAGTTCTTC,CASSLADGYNEQFF,TRBD2,TRBJ2-1,TRBV11-3,-
TGCGCCAGCATCGGGACTCAAGTACCCCATGAGCAGTTCTTC,CASIGTQVPHEQFF,-,TRBJ2-1,TRBV5-1,many
TGTGCCAGCGGTAGGACACAGACGCAGTATTTT,CASGRTQTQYF,-,TRBJ2-3,TRBV12-3/TRBV12-4,few
TGCACCTCCCAGGAGCCGGGAGAGACCCAGTACTTC,CTSQEPGETQYF,-,TRBJ2-5,TRBV29-1,few
TGCAGTGGGAGACTAGCGACTACGGCAAATGAGCAGTTCTTC,CSGRLATTANEQFF,TRBD2,TRBJ2-1,TRBV20-1,many
TGTGCCAGCAGTTTTACCTACGAGCAGTACTTC,CASSFTYEQYF,-,TRBJ2-7,TRBV6-2/TRBV6-3,many
TGTGCCAGCAGTGAACGATGGTCTGGAAACACCATATATTTT,CASSERWSGNTIYF,-,TRBJ1-3,TRBV6-1,-
TGTGCCAGCAGCTGGGGGACTGAGCAGTTCTTC,CASSWGTEQFF,-,TRBJ2-1,TRBV25-1,-
TGTGCCAGCAGCTCTTCTGACTCCGGAGAGCAGTTCTTC,CASSSSDSGEQFF,-,TRBJ2-1,TRBV7-3,-
TGTGCCAGCAGTGGGAGGACAGCCCATCAGCCCCAGCATTTT,CASSGRTAHQPQHF,-,TRBJ1-5,TRBV6-2/TRBV6-3,-
TGCGCCAGCAGCCAAGACGTAGCGGGGGTCTACAATGAGCAGTTCTTC,CASSQDVAGVYNEQFF,TRBD2,TRBJ2-1,TRBV4-3,few
TGCGCCAGCAGCTTGGTGGACTCAACGAACAATGAGCAGTTCTTC,CASSLVDSTNNEQFF,-,TRBJ2-1,TRBV5-1,-
TGTGCCAGCAGCCACCCCCCGGGACAGGGGAGCTCCTACAATGAGCAGTTCTTC,CASSHPPGQGSSYNEQFF,TRBD1,TRBJ2-1,TRBV3-1,few